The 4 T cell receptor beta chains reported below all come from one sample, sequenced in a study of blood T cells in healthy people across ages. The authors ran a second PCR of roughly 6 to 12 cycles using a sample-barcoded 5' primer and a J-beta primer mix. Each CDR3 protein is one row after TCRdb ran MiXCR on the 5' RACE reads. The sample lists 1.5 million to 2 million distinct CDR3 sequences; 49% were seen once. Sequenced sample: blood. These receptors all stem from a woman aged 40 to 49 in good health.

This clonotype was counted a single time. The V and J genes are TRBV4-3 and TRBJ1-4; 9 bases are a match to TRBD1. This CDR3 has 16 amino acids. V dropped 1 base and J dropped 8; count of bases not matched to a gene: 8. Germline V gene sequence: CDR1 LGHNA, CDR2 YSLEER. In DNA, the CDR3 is TGCGCCAGCAGCCAAGTAGTTCCGGGACAGGGAGAAAAACTGTTTTTT. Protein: CASSQVVPGQGEKLFF.

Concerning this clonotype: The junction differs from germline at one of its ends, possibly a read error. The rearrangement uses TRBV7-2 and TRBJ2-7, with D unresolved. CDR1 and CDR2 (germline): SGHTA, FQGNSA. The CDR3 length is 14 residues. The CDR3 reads CASSLAVLSYEQYF. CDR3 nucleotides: TGTGCCAGCAGTTTAGCAGTTCTCTCCTACGAGCAGTACTTC.

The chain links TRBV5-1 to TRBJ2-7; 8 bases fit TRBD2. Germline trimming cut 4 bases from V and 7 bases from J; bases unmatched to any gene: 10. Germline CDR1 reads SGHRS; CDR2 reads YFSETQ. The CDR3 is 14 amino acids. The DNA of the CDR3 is TGCGCCAGCAGCATCGGGGGGGTCTACAATGAGCAGTACTTC. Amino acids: CASSIGGVYNEQYF. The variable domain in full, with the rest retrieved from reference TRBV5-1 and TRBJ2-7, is KAGVTQTPRYLIKTRGQQVTLSCSPISGHRSVSWYQQTPGQGLQFLFEYFSETQRNKGNFPGRFSGRQFSNSRSEMNVSTLELGDSALYLCASSIGGVYNEQYFGPGTRLTVT.

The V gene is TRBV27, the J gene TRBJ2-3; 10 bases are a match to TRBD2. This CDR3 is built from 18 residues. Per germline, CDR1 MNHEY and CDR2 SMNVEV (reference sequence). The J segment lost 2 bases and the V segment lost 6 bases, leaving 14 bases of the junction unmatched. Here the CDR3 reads CASSTLPLAGEITDTQYF. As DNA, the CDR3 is TGTGCCAGCAGCACCCTTCCCCTAGCGGGGGAAATCACAGATACGCAGTATTTT.